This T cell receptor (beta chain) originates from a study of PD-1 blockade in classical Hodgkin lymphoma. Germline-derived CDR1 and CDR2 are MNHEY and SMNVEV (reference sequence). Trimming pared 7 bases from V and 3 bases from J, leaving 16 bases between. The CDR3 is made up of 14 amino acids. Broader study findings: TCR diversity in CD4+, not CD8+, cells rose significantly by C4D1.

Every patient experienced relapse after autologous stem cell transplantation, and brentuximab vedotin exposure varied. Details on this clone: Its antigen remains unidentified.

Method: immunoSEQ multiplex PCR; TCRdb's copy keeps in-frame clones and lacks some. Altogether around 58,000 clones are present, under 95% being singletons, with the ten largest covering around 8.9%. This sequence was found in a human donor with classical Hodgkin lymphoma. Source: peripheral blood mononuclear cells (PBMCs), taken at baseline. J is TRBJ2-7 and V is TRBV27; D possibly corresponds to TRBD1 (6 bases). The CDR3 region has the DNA TGTGCCAGCAAGGGGGACCCTAGACTCTACGAGCAGTACTTC. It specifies CASKGDPRLYEQYF.